Here is one TCR beta chain with its context. What it recognizes is unknown. This sample was included in a study of cytomegalovirus exposure and HLA in healthy donors. Germline assignment: CDR1 SGHVS and CDR2 FNYEAQ. The junction had 5 bases not matched to a gene; V was cut back by 5 bases and J by 4 bases. The CDR3 consists of 14 residues. The primer mix had 60 Vbeta and 13 Jbeta primers. Sequencing was performed with immunoSEQ multiplex PCR; in TCRdb, only in-frame clones are kept and a portion is missing. Altogether some 150,000 clones are present, approximately 80% being singletons, with the ten largest covering more than 3.5%. Study results and caveats: In an earlier analysis, productive rearrangement rates for most beta V segments clustered near 87% or 30%.

The sample taken for sequencing was PBMCs. The chain links TRBV7-6 to TRBJ2-5, with 9 bases aligning to TRBD2. The source is a man in his forties in good health and CMV-seronegative. The chain's CDR3 is CASSPRGGGETQYF. The CDR3 bases are TGTGCCAGCAGCCCGCGGGGGGGCGGAGAGACCCAGTACTTC. The variable domain in full, completed from reference TRBV7-6 and TRBJ2-5, reads GAGVSQSPRYKVTKRGQDVALRCDPISGHVSLYWYRQALGQGPEFLTYFNYEAQQDKSGLPNDRFSAERPEGSISTLTIQRTEQRDSAMYRCASSPRGGGETQYFGPGTRLLVL.